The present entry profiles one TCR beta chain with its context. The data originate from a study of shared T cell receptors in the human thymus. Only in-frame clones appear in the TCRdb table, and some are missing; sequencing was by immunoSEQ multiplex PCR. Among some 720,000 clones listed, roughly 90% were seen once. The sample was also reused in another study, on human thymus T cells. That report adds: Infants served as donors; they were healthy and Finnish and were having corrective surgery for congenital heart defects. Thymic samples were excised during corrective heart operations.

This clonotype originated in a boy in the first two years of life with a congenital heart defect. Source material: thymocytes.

The CDR3 loop is CASGSPRVASGTLRYHTDTQYF. CDR3 nucleotide sequence: TGTGCTAGTGGTTCCCCCCGGGTGGCTAGCGGGACCCTAAGATACCACACAGATACGCAGTATTTT. The chain has TRBV12-5 and TRBJ2-3; 9 bases are shared with TRBD2. The CDR3 consists of 22 residues. The V gene's germline CDR1 is LGHNT and CDR2 FRNRAP. With 4 bases clipped from V and 2 bases from J, the junction kept 25 bases outside the gene matches.